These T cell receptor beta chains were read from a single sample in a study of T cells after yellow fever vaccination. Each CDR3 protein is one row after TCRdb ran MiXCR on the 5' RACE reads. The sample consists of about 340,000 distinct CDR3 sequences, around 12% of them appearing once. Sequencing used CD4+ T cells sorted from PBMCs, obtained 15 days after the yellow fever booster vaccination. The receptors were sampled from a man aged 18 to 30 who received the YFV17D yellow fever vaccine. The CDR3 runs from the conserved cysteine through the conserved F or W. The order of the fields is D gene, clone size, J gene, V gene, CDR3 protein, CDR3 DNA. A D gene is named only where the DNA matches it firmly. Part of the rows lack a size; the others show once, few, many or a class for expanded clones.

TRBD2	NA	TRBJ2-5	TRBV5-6	CASCLASGGGVQETQYF	TGTGCCAGCTGCTTGGCCTCGGGCGGGGGGGTCCAAGAGACCCAGTACTTC
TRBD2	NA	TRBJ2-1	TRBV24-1	CATSDPSGGAYNEQFF	TGTGCCACCAGTGATCCCAGCGGGGGGGCCTACAATGAGCAGTTCTTC
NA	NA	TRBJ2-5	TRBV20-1	CSARTPLQETQYF	TGCAGTGCTAGGACGCCTCTCCAAGAGACCCAGTACTTC
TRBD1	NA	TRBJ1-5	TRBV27	CATSGTGGQPQHF	TGTGCCACCAGCGGGACAGGCGGTCAGCCCCAGCATTTT
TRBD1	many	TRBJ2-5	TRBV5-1	CASSLEGQGETQYF	TGCGCCAGCAGCTTGGAGGGACAGGGAGAGACCCAGTACTTC
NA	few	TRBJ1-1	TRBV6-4	CASSPRGGTEAFF	TGTGCCAGCAGTCCCCGGGGGGGAACTGAAGCTTTCTTT
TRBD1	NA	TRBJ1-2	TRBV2	CASSPDRGLGYTF	TGTGCCAGCAGTCCCGACAGGGGGCTTGGCTACACCTTC
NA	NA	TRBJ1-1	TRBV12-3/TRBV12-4	CASSLATSFEAFF	TGTGCCAGCAGTTTAGCCACAAGTTTTGAAGCTTTCTTT
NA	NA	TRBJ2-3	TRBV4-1	CASSQARTDKQYF	TGCGCCAGCAGCCAAGCTAGGACCGATAAGCAGTATTTT
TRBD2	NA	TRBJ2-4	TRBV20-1	CSAHRSGGGSPGDIQYF	TGCAGTGCTCACCGTAGCGGGGGAGGATCTCCGGGGGACATTCAGTACTTC
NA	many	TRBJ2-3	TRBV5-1	CASRERPSTDTQYF	TGCGCCAGCAGGGAACGTCCTAGCACAGATACGCAGTATTTT
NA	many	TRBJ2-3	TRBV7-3	CASSFSSTGRDTQYF	TGTGCCAGCAGCTTTTCGTCAACCGGGCGAGATACGCAGTATTTT
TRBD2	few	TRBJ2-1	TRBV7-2	CASSPTSGVMNEQFF	TGTGCCAGCAGCCCGACTAGCGGGGTTATGAATGAGCAGTTCTTC
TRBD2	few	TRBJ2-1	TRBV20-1	CSAGGTSGEAIYEQFF	TGCAGTGCTGGAGGGACTAGCGGAGAGGCCATATATGAGCAGTTCTTC
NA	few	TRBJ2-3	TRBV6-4	CASSDQSRGTGFADTQYF	TGTGCCAGCAGTGACCAGTCTCGGGGGACGGGTTTCGCAGATACGCAGTATTTT
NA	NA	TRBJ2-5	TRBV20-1	CSARAPPQETQYF	TGCAGTGCTAGAGCCCCCCCCCAAGAGACCCAGTACTTC
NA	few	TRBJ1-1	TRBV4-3	CASSQEKNTEAFF	TGCGCCAGCAGCCAAGAGAAGAACACTGAAGCTTTCTTT
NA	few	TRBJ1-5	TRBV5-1	CASSLVGSMDQPQHF	TGCGCCAGCAGCTTGGTGGGGAGTATGGATCAGCCCCAGCATTTT
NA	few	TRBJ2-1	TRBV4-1	CASSPGRGAYNEQFF	TGCGCCAGCAGCCCTGGACGGGGAGCATACAATGAGCAGTTCTTC
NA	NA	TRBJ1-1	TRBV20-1	CSASIPPLNTEAFF	TGCAGTGCTAGTATACCCCCTCTGAACACTGAAGCTTTCTTT
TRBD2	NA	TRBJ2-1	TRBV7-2	CASSGSLAGGHSYNEQFF	TGTGCCAGCAGCGGCTCACTAGCGGGGGGGCACTCCTACAATGAGCAGTTCTTC
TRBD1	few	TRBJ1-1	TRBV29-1	CSVGEGAELEAFF	TGCAGCGTTGGGGAGGGGGCGGAGCTTGAAGCTTTCTTT
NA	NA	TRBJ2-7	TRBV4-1	CASSHPAGGLAYEQYF	TGCGCCAGCAGCCACCCCGCCGGGGGTCTCGCGTACGAGCAGTACTTC
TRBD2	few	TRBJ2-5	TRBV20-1	CSAVTSSGGLETQYF	TGCAGTGCTGTAACCTCTAGCGGGGGGCTTGAGACCCAGTACTTC
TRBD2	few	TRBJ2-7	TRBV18	CASSPSRGEYEQYF	TGTGCCAGCTCACCTAGCCGGGGGGAGTACGAGCAGTACTTC
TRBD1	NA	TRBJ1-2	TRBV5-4	CASSQDRGTTNGYTF	TGTGCCAGCAGCCAGGACAGGGGTACTACTAATGGCTACACCTTC
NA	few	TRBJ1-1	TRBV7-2	CASNAPLGGAFF	TGTGCCAGCAACGCGCCCCTAGGTGGAGCTTTCTTT
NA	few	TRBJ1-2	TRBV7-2	CASSLRTENYGYTF	TGTGCCAGCAGCCTACGGACAGAAAACTATGGCTACACCTTC
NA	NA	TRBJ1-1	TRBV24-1	CATTGANTEAFF	TGTGCCACAACCGGGGCGAACACTGAAGCTTTCTTT
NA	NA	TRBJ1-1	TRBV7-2	CASSPVSRRNTEAFF	TGTGCCAGCAGCCCGGTATCACGAAGGAACACTGAAGCTTTCTTT